What follows describes a single TCR beta chain. The data were produced by immunoSEQ multiplex PCR, yet TCRdb's version contains in-frame clones alone and is incomplete. The data contain fewer than 650,000 clones, around 76% of them seen just once; the ten biggest clones take up around 12%. The data were taken from a study of shared clonotypes between healthy human individuals. This CDR3 has 14 amino acids. The sequenced sample was PBMCs. This chain connects TRBV7-5 to TRBJ2-1; TRBD2 is taken as the D call from the table, unchecked against the DNA. TRBV7-5 has pseudogene status. This clonotype was sampled from a woman aged 40 to 49 in good health. Some clones in this sample may be carry-over from other donors' samples. The CDR3 loop reads CVRSGLAGRNEQFF. CDR3 sequence (DNA): TGTGTCAGAAGTGGACTAGCGGGACGCAATGAGCAGTTCTTC.